This record covers a single T cell receptor beta chain. The antigen remains undetermined. Trimming removed 3 bases from V and 2 bases from J, with 11 bases in between. Germline V gene sequence: CDR1 MNHEY, CDR2 SVGEGT. This CDR3 has 15 amino acids. TCRdb keeps only in-frame clones here, not all; method: immunoSEQ multiplex PCR. The repertoire holds roughly 450,000 clones, with about 93% as singletons. This sample stems from a study of Ad26.COV2.S vaccination and SARS-CoV-2 variants. Study results and caveats: After vaccination, reports described spike-specific CD8+ and CD4+ T cell responses as showing substantial breadth.

The treatment was: over 15 received Ad26.COV2.S at low or high dose, single or two shots; 5 received placebo; per-sample allocation not given. It was on day 63 after the first vaccine or placebo injection that samples were taken. This material consisted of peripheral blood, taken in a trial of Ad26.COV2.S vaccine versus placebo. This rearrangement joins TRBV6-2 or TRBV6-3 to TRBJ2-1, with D possibly being TRBD1 (5 bases). The TCR originated in a person between 18 and 65 years old who received the Ad26.COV2.S COVID-19 vaccine or a placebo. Written as DNA, the CDR3 is TGTGCCAGCAGTTATCAGGGTAGAGCCTACAATGAGCAGTTCTTC. As protein: CASSYQGRAYNEQFF.